The rows below give T cell receptor beta chains drawn from one sample of a study of cytomegalovirus exposure and HLA in healthy donors. Profiling relied on immunoSEQ multiplex PCR, and the TCRdb table lists in-frame clones only, not all of them. Here the sample spans more than 60,000 clones, 80% to 90% being singletons. Input material: PBMCs. The receptors stem from a woman aged 18-35 years in good health and CMV-seronegative. The CDR3 runs from the conserved cysteine through the conserved F or W. The order of the fields is CDR3 length, clone size, J gene, D gene, V gene, CDR3 protein, CDR3 DNA. The D gene is left open where the match is weak. Not every row has a clone size; where given, it reads once, few, many or a size class.

cdr3_length: 15
clone_size: few
j_call: TRBJ2-7
d_call: NA
v_call: TRBV7-3
cdr3_aa: CASSGGFGEGYEQYF
cdr3_nt: TGTGCCAGCAGCGGGGGCTTTGGGGAGGGCTACGAGCAGTACTTC

cdr3_length: 17
clone_size: NA
j_call: TRBJ2-3
d_call: TRBD2
v_call: TRBV29-1
cdr3_aa: CSVELGEGLAGTDTQYF
cdr3_nt: TGCAGCGTTGAGCTGGGGGAGGGACTAGCGGGAACTGATACGCAGTATTTT

cdr3_length: 15
clone_size: NA
j_call: TRBJ2-1
d_call: NA
v_call: TRBV7-9
cdr3_aa: CASSLESGSWNEQFF
cdr3_nt: TGTGCCAGCAGCTTAGAGAGCGGCAGTTGGAATGAGCAGTTCTTC

cdr3_length: 14
clone_size: NA
j_call: TRBJ1-5
d_call: NA
v_call: TRBV6-5
cdr3_aa: CASSYGGAGQPQHF
cdr3_nt: TGTGCCAGCAGTTACGGGGGGGCAGGCCAGCCCCAGCATTTT

cdr3_length: 18
clone_size: NA
j_call: TRBJ2-2
d_call: NA
v_call: TRBV11-3
cdr3_aa: CASSPGTYNRLNTGELFF
cdr3_nt: TGTGCCAGCAGCCCCGGGACATATAATCGGTTGAACACCGGGGAGCTGTTTTTT

cdr3_length: 13
clone_size: NA
j_call: TRBJ2-1
d_call: TRBD1
v_call: TRBV6-1
cdr3_aa: CAAGGQLHNEQFF
cdr3_nt: TGTGCCGCAGGGGGACAGCTGCACAATGAGCAGTTCTTC

cdr3_length: 18
clone_size: NA
j_call: TRBJ1-1
d_call: NA
v_call: TRBV5-1
cdr3_aa: CASSLAQTRPRSNTEAFF
cdr3_nt: TGCGCCAGCAGCTTGGCGCAGACGCGGCCGAGATCGAACACTGAAGCTTTCTTT

cdr3_length: 13
clone_size: NA
j_call: TRBJ2-5
d_call: TRBD1
v_call: TRBV2
cdr3_aa: CASGGQGQETQYF
cdr3_nt: TGTGCCAGCGGCGGACAGGGCCAAGAGACCCAGTACTTC

cdr3_length: 16
clone_size: NA
j_call: TRBJ1-3
d_call: NA
v_call: TRBV19
cdr3_aa: CASSKPHLENGNTIYF
cdr3_nt: TGTGCCAGTAGCAAGCCTCATTTAGAGAATGGAAACACCATATATTTT

cdr3_length: 13
clone_size: NA
j_call: TRBJ2-7
d_call: NA
v_call: TRBV7-9
cdr3_aa: CASSFDSSYEQYF
cdr3_nt: TGTGCCAGCAGCTTTGACAGCTCCTACGAGCAGTACTTC

cdr3_length: 17
clone_size: NA
j_call: TRBJ2-2
d_call: NA
v_call: TRBV9
cdr3_aa: CASSVGPSRAVTGELFF
cdr3_nt: TGTGCCAGCAGCGTAGGTCCTAGCCGGGCGGTAACCGGGGAGCTGTTTTTT

cdr3_length: 8
clone_size: NA
j_call: TRBJ2-1
d_call: NA
v_call: TRBV20-1
cdr3_aa: CSARYGFF
cdr3_nt: TGCAGTGCTAGATACGGGTTCTTC

cdr3_length: 11
clone_size: NA
j_call: TRBJ2-3
d_call: NA
v_call: TRBV11-2
cdr3_aa: CASSSLYTQYF
cdr3_nt: TGTGCCAGCAGCTCCCTGTATACGCAGTATTTT

cdr3_length: 13
clone_size: NA
j_call: TRBJ2-2
d_call: NA
v_call: TRBV18
cdr3_aa: CASSLKNTGELFF
cdr3_nt: TGTGCCAGCTCACTCAAGAACACCGGGGAGCTGTTTTTT

cdr3_length: 16
clone_size: NA
j_call: TRBJ2-3
d_call: TRBD2
v_call: TRBV5-1
cdr3_aa: CASSLMTSGSSDTQYF
cdr3_nt: TGCGCCAGCAGCTTGATGACTAGCGGGAGTTCAGATACGCAGTATTTT

cdr3_length: 16
clone_size: NA
j_call: TRBJ2-1
d_call: TRBD2
v_call: TRBV15
cdr3_aa: CATSRRTSGFLVEQFF
cdr3_nt: TGTGCCACCAGCAGAAGGACTAGCGGTTTCCTCGTTGAGCAGTTCTTC

cdr3_length: 12
clone_size: NA
j_call: TRBJ1-1
d_call: NA
v_call: TRBV30
cdr3_aa: CACHRANTEAFF
cdr3_nt: TGTGCCTGCCACAGGGCGAACACTGAAGCTTTCTTT

cdr3_length: 15
clone_size: NA
j_call: TRBJ2-3
d_call: TRBD1
v_call: TRBV4-1
cdr3_aa: CASSQGDREADTQYF
cdr3_nt: TGCGCCAGCAGCCAAGGGGACAGGGAGGCAGATACGCAGTATTTT

cdr3_length: 15
clone_size: once
j_call: TRBJ1-1
d_call: TRBD1
v_call: TRBV25-1
cdr3_aa: CASSPKDRGNTEAFF
cdr3_nt: TGTGCCAGCAGCCCGAAGGACAGGGGGAACACTGAAGCTTTCTTT

cdr3_length: 14
clone_size: NA
j_call: TRBJ2-1
d_call: NA
v_call: TRBV27
cdr3_aa: CASSLSTSGDEQFF
cdr3_nt: TGTGCCAGCAGTTTATCTACCTCAGGGGACGAGCAGTTCTTC

cdr3_length: 12
clone_size: NA
j_call: TRBJ2-7
d_call: NA
v_call: TRBV15
cdr3_aa: CATSIQGYEQYF
cdr3_nt: TGTGCCACCAGCATACAGGGCTACGAGCAGTACTTC

cdr3_length: 15
clone_size: NA
j_call: TRBJ1-3
d_call: TRBD1
v_call: TRBV5-5
cdr3_aa: CASSTGTVSGNTIYF
cdr3_nt: TGTGCCAGCAGCACAGGGACAGTGTCTGGAAACACCATATATTTT

cdr3_length: 14
clone_size: NA
j_call: TRBJ1-1
d_call: NA
v_call: TRBV7-2
cdr3_aa: CASSLSSGATEAFF
cdr3_nt: TGTGCCAGCAGCTTATCGAGCGGGGCCACTGAAGCTTTCTTT

cdr3_length: 14
clone_size: NA
j_call: TRBJ1-1
d_call: TRBD1
v_call: TRBV27
cdr3_aa: CASSYDRVYTEAFF
cdr3_nt: TGTGCCAGCAGTTACGACAGGGTTTATACTGAAGCTTTCTTT

cdr3_length: 16
clone_size: NA
j_call: TRBJ2-1
d_call: TRBD2
v_call: TRBV10-1
cdr3_aa: CASSAGTSGRVDEQFF
cdr3_nt: TGCGCCAGCAGTGCTGGGACTAGCGGGAGGGTCGATGAGCAGTTCTTC

cdr3_length: 15
clone_size: NA
j_call: TRBJ1-2
d_call: NA
v_call: TRBV9
cdr3_aa: CASSVGASYSYGYTF
cdr3_nt: TGTGCCAGCAGCGTAGGGGCAAGTTACAGCTATGGCTACACCTTC

cdr3_length: 17
clone_size: NA
j_call: TRBJ1-3
d_call: NA
v_call: TRBV7-8
cdr3_aa: CASSLEVIGNLANTIYF
cdr3_nt: TGTGCCAGCAGCTTAGAAGTTATTGGCAATCTAGCAAACACCATATATTTT

cdr3_length: 16
clone_size: NA
j_call: TRBJ2-5
d_call: TRBD2
v_call: TRBV28
cdr3_aa: CASSLWAGESKETQYF
cdr3_nt: TGTGCCAGCAGTTTATGGGCGGGAGAGTCGAAAGAGACCCAGTACTTC

cdr3_length: 15
clone_size: NA
j_call: TRBJ2-1
d_call: NA
v_call: TRBV11-2
cdr3_aa: CASSPVERILKEQFF
cdr3_nt: TGTGCCAGCAGCCCCGTGGAGCGGATACTAAAAGAGCAGTTCTTC

cdr3_length: 14
clone_size: NA
j_call: TRBJ2-5
d_call: NA
v_call: TRBV30
cdr3_aa: CAWSVTGFLETQYF
cdr3_nt: TGTGCCTGGAGTGTTACAGGGTTCCTAGAGACCCAGTACTTC

cdr3_length: 15
clone_size: NA
j_call: TRBJ1-1
d_call: TRBD1
v_call: TRBV13
cdr3_aa: CASSFHDRAGTEAFF
cdr3_nt: TGTGCCAGCAGTTTTCATGACAGGGCTGGGACTGAAGCTTTCTTT

cdr3_length: 14
clone_size: NA
j_call: TRBJ1-2
d_call: NA
v_call: TRBV5-1
cdr3_aa: CASSGGTGPQGYTF
cdr3_nt: TGCGCCAGCAGCGGCGGCACAGGGCCCCAAGGCTACACCTTC

cdr3_length: 15
clone_size: NA
j_call: TRBJ2-7
d_call: NA
v_call: TRBV5-6
cdr3_aa: CASSGNRDNSYEQYF
cdr3_nt: TGTGCCAGCAGCGGAAACCGGGACAACTCCTACGAGCAGTACTTC

cdr3_length: 14
clone_size: NA
j_call: TRBJ1-2
d_call: NA
v_call: TRBV7-9
cdr3_aa: CASSPSGRLEGYTF
cdr3_nt: TGTGCCAGCAGCCCAAGCGGACGGTTGGAGGGCTACACCTTC

cdr3_length: 13
clone_size: NA
j_call: TRBJ2-7
d_call: NA
v_call: TRBV27
cdr3_aa: CASSFSGSYEQYF
cdr3_nt: TGTGCCAGCAGTTTTTCCGGCTCCTACGAGCAGTACTTC

cdr3_length: 19
clone_size: NA
j_call: TRBJ1-1
d_call: NA
v_call: TRBV21-1
cdr3_aa: CASSTQETGARIMNTEAFF
cdr3_nt: TGTGCCAGCAGCACACAAGAGACAGGGGCTAGAATTATGAACACTGAAGCTTTCTTT

cdr3_length: 13
clone_size: NA
j_call: TRBJ1-1
d_call: NA
v_call: TRBV29-1
cdr3_aa: CSVDIPGGHEAFF
cdr3_nt: TGCAGCGTTGATATCCCAGGAGGGCATGAAGCTTTCTTT

cdr3_length: 16
clone_size: NA
j_call: TRBJ2-2
d_call: TRBD1
v_call: TRBV23-1
cdr3_aa: CASSQPTGTGTGELFF
cdr3_nt: TGCGCCAGCAGTCAACCGACCGGGACAGGGACCGGGGAGCTGTTTTTT

cdr3_length: 17
clone_size: NA
j_call: TRBJ2-3
d_call: NA
v_call: TRBV19
cdr3_aa: CASSSSREGPSTDTQYF
cdr3_nt: TGTGCCAGTAGTTCGAGTCGAGAGGGCCCTAGCACAGATACGCAGTATTTT

cdr3_length: 17
clone_size: NA
j_call: TRBJ2-3
d_call: NA
v_call: TRBV2
cdr3_aa: CASSEDPGLVNTDTQYF
cdr3_nt: TGTGCCAGCAGTGAAGATCCGGGGTTGGTTAACACAGATACGCAGTATTTT

cdr3_length: 15
clone_size: NA
j_call: TRBJ2-4
d_call: NA
v_call: TRBV19
cdr3_aa: CASSIPSSAKNIQYF
cdr3_nt: TGTGCCAGTAGTATCCCTAGCAGCGCCAAAAACATTCAGTACTTC

cdr3_length: 13
clone_size: NA
j_call: TRBJ1-5
d_call: NA
v_call: TRBV29-1
cdr3_aa: CSVAAGYDQPQHF
cdr3_nt: TGCAGCGTTGCGGCAGGGTACGATCAGCCCCAGCATTTT

cdr3_length: 16
clone_size: NA
j_call: TRBJ2-3
d_call: TRBD2
v_call: TRBV7-2
cdr3_aa: CASSRQGLAGGGTQYF
cdr3_nt: TGTGCCAGCAGCCGGCAGGGGCTAGCGGGGGGAGGTACGCAGTATTTT

cdr3_length: 13
clone_size: NA
j_call: TRBJ1-5
d_call: NA
v_call: TRBV7-9
cdr3_aa: CASSLRVTEPQHF
cdr3_nt: TGTGCCAGCAGCTTGCGGGTGACGGAGCCCCAGCATTTT

cdr3_length: 14
clone_size: NA
j_call: TRBJ2-3
d_call: TRBD2
v_call: TRBV30
cdr3_aa: CAWSVAGGTDTQYF
cdr3_nt: TGTGCCTGGAGTGTTGCGGGGGGCACAGATACGCAGTATTTT

cdr3_length: 13
clone_size: NA
j_call: TRBJ2-7
d_call: NA
v_call: TRBV30
cdr3_aa: CAWSGSGTYEQYF
cdr3_nt: TGTGCCTGGAGTGGTTCGGGGACCTACGAGCAGTACTTC

cdr3_length: 14
clone_size: NA
j_call: TRBJ2-5
d_call: NA
v_call: TRBV9
cdr3_aa: CASSGQAAQETQYF
cdr3_nt: TGTGCCAGCAGCGGGCAAGCGGCCCAAGAGACCCAGTACTTC

cdr3_length: 14
clone_size: few
j_call: TRBJ1-5
d_call: NA
v_call: TRBV5-6
cdr3_aa: CASSSLRSNQPQHF
cdr3_nt: TGTGCCAGCAGCTCTTTGAGGAGCAATCAGCCCCAGCATTTT

cdr3_length: 13
clone_size: once
j_call: TRBJ1-2
d_call: NA
v_call: TRBV6-5
cdr3_aa: CASKRTWGGLGTF
cdr3_nt: TGTGCCAGCAAACGGACCTGGGGAGGTTTGGGCACCTTC